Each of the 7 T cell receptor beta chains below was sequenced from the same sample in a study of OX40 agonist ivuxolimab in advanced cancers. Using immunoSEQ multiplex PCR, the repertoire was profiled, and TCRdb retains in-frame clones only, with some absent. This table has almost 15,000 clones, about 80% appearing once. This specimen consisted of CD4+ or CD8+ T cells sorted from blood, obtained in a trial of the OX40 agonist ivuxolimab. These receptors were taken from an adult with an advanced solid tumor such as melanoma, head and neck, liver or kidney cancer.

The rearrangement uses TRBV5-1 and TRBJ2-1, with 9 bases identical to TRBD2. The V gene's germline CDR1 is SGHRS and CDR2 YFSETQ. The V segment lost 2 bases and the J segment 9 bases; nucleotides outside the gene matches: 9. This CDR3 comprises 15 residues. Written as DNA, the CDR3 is TGCGCCAGCAGCTTCAGTAGCGGGGGTGGAGGTGAGCAGTTCTTC. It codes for CASSFSSGGGGEQFF.

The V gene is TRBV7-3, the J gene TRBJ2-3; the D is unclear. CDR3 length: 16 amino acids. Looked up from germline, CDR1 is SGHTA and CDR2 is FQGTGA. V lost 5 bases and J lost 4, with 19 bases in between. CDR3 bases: TGTGCCAGCAGCCCGGGCCCCTTCGGCGGCCCAGATACGCAGTATTTT. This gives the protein CASSPGPFGGPDTQYF.

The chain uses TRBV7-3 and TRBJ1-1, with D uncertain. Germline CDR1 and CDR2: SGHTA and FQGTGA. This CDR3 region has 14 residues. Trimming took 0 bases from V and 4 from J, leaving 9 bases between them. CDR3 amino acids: CASSLTPTGTEAFF. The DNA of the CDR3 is TGTGCCAGCAGCTTAACACCCACCGGCACTGAAGCTTTCTTT. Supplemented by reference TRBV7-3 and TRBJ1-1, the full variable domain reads GAGVSQTPSNKVTEKGKYVELRCDPISGHTALYWYRQSLGQGPEFLIYFQGTGAADDSGLPNDRFFAVRPEGSVSTLKIQRTERGDSAVYLCASSLTPTGTEAFFGQGTRLTVV.

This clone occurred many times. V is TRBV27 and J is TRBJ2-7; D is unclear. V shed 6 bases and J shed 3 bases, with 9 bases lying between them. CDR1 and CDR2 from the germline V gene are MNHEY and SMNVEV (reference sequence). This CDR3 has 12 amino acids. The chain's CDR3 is CASRTHGYEQYF. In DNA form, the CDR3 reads TGTGCCAGCAGAACCCACGGCTACGAGCAGTACTTC.

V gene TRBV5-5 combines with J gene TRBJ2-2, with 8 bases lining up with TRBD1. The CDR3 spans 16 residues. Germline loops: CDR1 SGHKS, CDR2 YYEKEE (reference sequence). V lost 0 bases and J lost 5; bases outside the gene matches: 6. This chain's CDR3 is CASSLAFTGGTGELFF. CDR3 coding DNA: TGTGCCAGCAGCTTGGCCTTTACAGGGGGGACCGGGGAGCTGTTTTTT.

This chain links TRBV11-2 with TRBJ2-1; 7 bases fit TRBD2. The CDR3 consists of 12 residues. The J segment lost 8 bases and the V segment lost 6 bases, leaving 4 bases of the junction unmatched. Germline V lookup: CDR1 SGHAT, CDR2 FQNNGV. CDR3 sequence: CASSLAEDEQFF. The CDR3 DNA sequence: TGTGCCAGCAGTCTAGCGGAAGATGAGCAGTTCTTC.

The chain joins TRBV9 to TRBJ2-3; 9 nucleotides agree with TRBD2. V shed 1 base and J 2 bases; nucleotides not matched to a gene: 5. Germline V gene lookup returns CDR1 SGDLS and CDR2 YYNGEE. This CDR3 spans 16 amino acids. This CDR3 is CASSVYRGGDTDTQYF. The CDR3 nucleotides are TGTGCCAGCAGCGTATATCGCGGGGGGGACACAGATACGCAGTATTTT. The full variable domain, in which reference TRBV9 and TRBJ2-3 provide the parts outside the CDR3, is DSGVTQTPKHLITATGQRVTLRCSPRSGDLSVYWYQQSLDQGLQFLIQYYNGEERAKGNILERFSAQQFPDLHSELNLSSLELGDSALYFCASSVYRGGDTDTQYFGPGTRLTVL.